Below, 27 T cell receptor beta chains from the same sample are listed, as sequenced in a study of T cell repertoires in aging, cancer and after chemotherapy. Amplification of TCR beta used genomic DNA extracted from peripheral blood. Multiplex touch-down PCR with TRB-A/B primers amplified rearranged V-D-J TRB sequences. TCRdb re-derived calls from the multiplex PCR reads in MiXCR, one entry per CDR3 protein. The table shows around 12,000 distinct CDR3 sequences, with 20% to 30% occurring only once. The material sequenced was blood. The receptors stem from a human donor in good health.

In its sample, this clonotype is medium-sized. The rearrangement uses TRBV25-1 and TRBJ1-5; no reliable D call. Germline V CDR1 and CDR2: MGHDK, SYGVNS. Trimming took off 4 bases at V and 3 bases at J, with 10 bases between the two ends. The CDR3 extends over 14 amino acids. The CDR3 nucleotides read TGTGCCAGCAGTGCCCCGGGAGCCAATCAGCCCCAGCATTTT. Amino acid sequence: CASSAPGANQPQHF.

The CDR3 region is CASSPLGAGYEQFF. In DNA form, the CDR3 reads TGTGCCAGCAGCCCCCTAGGGGCCGGGTATGAGCAGTTCTTC. The chain uses TRBV7-9 and TRBJ2-1; TRBD1 might be the D (5 bases). This CDR3 spans 14 amino acids. In germline, CDR1 is SEHNR, CDR2 FQNEAQ (reference sequence). The V end was cut by 5 bases, the J end by 8 bases, with 16 bases between. Using reference TRBV7-9 and TRBJ2-1 for the parts outside the CDR3, the full variable domain is DTGVSQNPRHKITKRGQNVTFRCDPISEHNRLYWYRQTLGQGPEFLTYFQNEAQLEKSRLLSDRFSAERPKGSFSTLEIQRTEQGDSAMYLCASSPLGAGYEQFFGPGTRLTVL.

This clonotype occurred a few times. This chain uses TRBV7-9 with TRBJ2-2, with 7 bases fitting TRBD1. From germline, CDR1 is SEHNR and CDR2 FQNEAQ (reference sequence). This CDR3 region has 20 residues. The ends lost 4 bases at V and 1 base at J; junction bases unmatched: 18. CDR3 sequence reads: CASSYYYGTDTTRNTGELFF. DNA of the CDR3: TGTGCCAGCAGCTACTACTACGGGACAGACACTACGAGGAACACCGGGGAGCTGTTTTTT.

The rearrangement links TRBV5-1 to TRBJ1-3; 10 nucleotides match TRBD1. Per the germline V gene, CDR1 is SGHRS and CDR2 is YFSETQ. The CDR3 consists of 15 residues. The trim removed 4 bases at V and 2 bases at J, leaving 3 bases unmatched. The CDR3 sequence is CASSAGTGAGNTIYF. CDR3 sequence (DNA): TGCGCCAGCAGCGCGGGGACAGGGGCTGGAAACACCATATATTTT.

This clonotype was seen only a few times. J is TRBJ2-3 and V is TRBV12-3 or TRBV12-4; TRBD2 matches 11 bases. The CDR3 totals 15 residues. With 4 bases clipped from V and 6 bases from J, the junction kept 6 bases outside the gene matches. CDR3 nucleotide sequence: TGTGCCAGCAGTTCTAGCGGGGGGCCCCCGGATACGCAGTATTTT. Its protein is CASSSSGGPPDTQYF.

This clonotype was seen only a few times. J is TRBJ1-1 and V is TRBV6-1, with 7 bases identical to TRBD1. Germline V gives CDR1 MNHNS, CDR2 SASEGT. This CDR3 has 14 residues. CDR3 loop: CLDRTHLECTEAFF. Written as DNA, the CDR3 is TGTCTGGACAGGACCCACCTCGAGTGCACTGAAGCTTTCTTT.

The genes are TRBV6-5 and TRBJ1-6; 12 nucleotides agree with TRBD1. The V gene's germline CDR1 is MNHEY and CDR2 SVGAGI. V lost 6 bases and J lost 7; bases outside the gene matches: 10. The CDR3 runs to 17 residues. The CDR3 loop reads CASSPGTGGLRNSPLHF. CDR3 sequence (DNA): TGTGCCAGCAGCCCCGGGACAGGGGGCCTTCGAAATTCACCCCTCCACTTT.

This chain links TRBV11-3 with TRBJ2-3; 10 bases agree with TRBD2. After removal of 8 bases from V and 4 bases from J, the junction contained 3 bases not matched to a gene. The CDR3 has 13 amino acids. Germline CDR1 SGHNT, CDR2 YENEEA. CDR3 in amino acids: CASSGTSADTQYF. The CDR3 DNA reads as TGTGCCAGCTCCGGGACTAGCGCAGATACGCAGTATTTT.

This clonotype was seen a handful of times. The chain has TRBV18 and TRBJ1-1; no clear D gene. Trimming shortened V by 5 bases and J by 7 bases, and 17 bases separated the two germline ends. This CDR3 contains 14 residues. The germline V gene has CDR1 KGHSH and CDR2 LQKENI. For the CDR3, the DNA is TGTGCCAGCTCATCACAGCAGGCGGAAAGTGAAGCTTTCTTT. It specifies CASSSQQAESEAFF.

J is TRBJ2-3 and V is TRBV6-6; 10 bases agree with TRBD2. The CDR3 has 15 amino acids. V lost 0 bases and J lost 12; bases outside the gene matches: 9. Germline CDR1 is MNHNY and CDR2 is SVGAGI (reference sequence). The CDR3 sequence: CASSYSWLAGGAQYF. DNA of the CDR3: TGTGCCAGCAGTTACTCATGGTTAGCGGGGGGTGCCCAGTATTTT.

Only one count was recorded for this clonotype. This chain connects TRBV7-2 to TRBJ2-3, with 9 bases aligning to TRBD2. The CDR3 length is 16 residues. Germline loops: CDR1 SGHTA, CDR2 FQGNSA. V shed 3 bases, J shed 5 bases, and the junction held 9 bases outside the gene matches. The DNA for the CDR3 is TGTGCCAGCAGCTTTGAGGCGGGGGGGGAAAAAGATACGCAGTATTTT. Protein: CASSFEAGGEKDTQYF.

The gene calls are TRBV6-2 or TRBV6-3 and TRBJ2-7, with D tentatively TRBD2 (6 bases). CDR3 length: 12 amino acids. Germline assignment: CDR1 MNHEY and CDR2 SVGEGT. The V end lost 6 bases, the J end lost 10 bases, and 16 bases lay between the germline ends. CDR3 region: CASRYGTGTQYF. The CDR3 DNA sequence: TGTGCCAGCAGATACGGGACGGGGACTCAGTACTTC.

This clonotype is termed medium-sized. The V and J genes are TRBV30 and TRBJ2-3, with a weak D call TRBD2 (6 bases). Deletions cut 0 bases from V and 1 base from J, with 8 bases between. CDR3 length: 14 amino acids. Germline V CDR1 and CDR2: GTSNPN, SVGIG (reference sequence). The CDR3 is CAWSVRRGTDTQYF. The CDR3 nucleotides are TGTGCCTGGAGTGTCCGGAGGGGCACAGATACGCAGTATTTT.

This clonotype is medium-sized by share. This rearrangement joins TRBV11-2 to TRBJ2-3, with 7 bases matching TRBD1. Trimming took 5 bases from V and 0 from J; bases not matched to a gene: 2. The CDR3 has 14 residues. From germline, CDR1 is SGHAT and CDR2 FQNNGV. The CDR3 here is CASSPGQSTDTQYF. CDR3 bases: TGTGCCAGCAGCCCGGGACAGAGCACAGATACGCAGTATTTT.

The rearrangement joins TRBV12-3 or TRBV12-4 to TRBJ2-6, with D perhaps matching TRBD1 or TRBD2 (5 bases each). Trimming removed 3 bases at V and 5 bases at J, with 14 bases between. This CDR3 comprises 16 residues. The CDR3 loop reads CASSFSGTAWANVLTF. The DNA for the CDR3 is TGTGCCAGCAGTTTCTCGGGGACCGCTTGGGCCAACGTCCTGACTTTC.

This clonotype turned up a few times. V and J are TRBV6-5 and TRBJ1-6; D is ambiguous. V gave up 5 bases and J gave up 9 bases, with 20 bases separating them. There are 16 residues in the CDR3. Germline V gene sequence: CDR1 MNHEY, CDR2 SVGAGI. The CDR3 nucleotides are TGTGCCAGCAGTCCTCGGGCTGGGAGTGGGATTTCACCCCTCCACTTT. It codes for CASSPRAGSGISPLHF.

This clonotype rates as medium-sized. The gene calls are TRBV6-5 and TRBJ2-2, with D maybe TRBD1 (6 bases). Germline CDR1 and CDR2: MNHEY and SVGAGI. The CDR3 covers 12 residues. Trimming removed 10 bases at V and 7 bases at J, with 13 bases between. CDR3 loop: CAIGNRVGELFF. CDR3 DNA sequence: TGTGCCATCGGAAACAGGGTCGGGGAGCTGTTTTTT.

This clonotype came up a few times. V usage is TRBV12-5 and J usage is TRBJ1-2; 8 bases line up with TRBD1. V gave up 2 bases and J gave up 0 bases; unmatched junction bases: 8. Germline V lookup: CDR1 LGHNT, CDR2 FRNRAP. The CDR3 is 17 amino acids. The CDR3 protein is CASGLYSGGDTNYGYTF. The CDR3 DNA is TGTGCTAGTGGTTTGTACTCAGGGGGCGACACTAACTATGGCTACACCTTC.

Only a few counts were recorded for this clonotype. The chain carries TRBV12-3 or TRBV12-4 and TRBJ1-2; D is perhaps TRBD1 (6 bases). The CDR3 length is 11 residues. The V and J ends lost 6 bases and 8 bases respectively, with 10 bases between them. Written as DNA, the CDR3 is TGTGCCAGCAGCCTGGGGGGCGGCTACACCTTC. Translating it yields CASSLGGGYTF.

This clonotype has more than one count but fewer than ten. The chain couples TRBV5-1 to TRBJ2-7, with D possibly matching TRBD2 (5 bases). Germline V gives CDR1 SGHRS, CDR2 YFSETQ. This CDR3 is built from 14 residues. Trimming shortened V by 0 bases and J by 3 bases, and 10 bases separated the two germline ends. The CDR3 sequence: CASSLARGSYEQYF. The CDR3 DNA reads TGCGCCAGCAGCTTGGCCAGAGGGAGCTACGAGCAGTACTTC.

This clonotype was found once. The rearrangement joins TRBV2 to TRBJ1-5, with a weak D call TRBD1 (6 bases). Germline loops: CDR1 SNHLY, CDR2 FYNNEI. The V end was cut by 4 bases, the J end by 3 bases, with 13 bases between. This CDR3 comprises 15 residues. The CDR3 sequence is CASSGATGINQPQHF. In DNA form, the CDR3 reads TGTGCCAGCAGTGGGGCAACAGGGATCAATCAGCCCCAGCATTTT.

The genes are TRBV5-1 and TRBJ2-7; 9 nucleotides agree with TRBD1. The CDR3 totals 16 residues. Trimming cost V 4 bases and J 6 bases; bases outside gene matches: 14. The V gene's germline CDR1 is SGHRS and CDR2 YFSETQ. Written as DNA, the CDR3 is TGCGCCAGCAGCCTGTTCCATGGACAGGGGAAGAGCGAGCAGTACTTC. It translates to CASSLFHGQGKSEQYF.

In this sample, this clonotype is medium-sized. The chain is built from TRBV6-1 and TRBJ2-7; D gene uncertain. CDR1 and CDR2 from the germline V gene are MNHNS and SASEGT. V lost 3 bases and J 4 bases, leaving 4 bases between the germline ends. This CDR3 has 11 residues. The CDR3 DNA follows: TGTGCCAGCAGTGACAGATACGAGCAGTACTTC. Translation: CASSDRYEQYF.

This clonotype was detected once. The CDR3 nucleotides read TGTGCCAGCAGCCATGGGACAGGGGGAAACACCATATATTTT. Residues: CASSHGTGGNTIYF. The V call is TRBV4-2, the J call TRBJ1-3; TRBD1 matches at 9 bases. Germline V lookup: CDR1 LGHNA, CDR2 YNFKEQ. After removal of 3 bases from V and 4 bases from J, the junction contained 1 base not matched to a gene. This CDR3 spans 14 amino acids.

The rearrangement links TRBV18 to TRBJ1-4; no firm D call. The CDR3 covers 14 residues. The V gene's germline CDR1 is KGHSH and CDR2 LQKENI. The germline V and J ends were trimmed by 0 bases and 8 bases, with 10 bases remaining between them. CDR3 in DNA: TGTGCCAGCTCACCACCTATGCAGAAAGAAAAACTGTTTTTT. It yields the protein CASSPPMQKEKLFF.

About this clonotype itself: Being one base from a much bigger clone, this may be a read error. The chain has TRBV6-1 and TRBJ1-1, with D hard to call. The germline CDR1 and CDR2 sequences are MNHNS and SASEGT. This CDR3 has 14 residues. DNA for the CDR3: TGTGCCAGCGGTGATGTCATAGGGAACACTGAAGCTTTCTTT. Translated: CASGDVIGNTEAFF.

This clonotype is medium-sized (0.01 to 0.1%) by share. This sequence joins TRBV30 and TRBJ2-3, with 9 bases that match TRBD2. Germline CDR1 GTSNPN, CDR2 SVGIG (reference sequence). The CDR3 spans 12 residues. V trimming: 4 bases; J trimming: 7 bases; junction bases outside the gene matches: 3. The CDR3: CAWTTSGHTQYF. The DNA of the CDR3 is TGTGCCTGGACCACTAGCGGGCATACGCAGTATTTT.